A selection of T cell receptor beta chains follows, all from one sample in a study of blood T cell repertoires in COVID-19. Generated by immunoSEQ multiplex PCR, the TCRdb table keeps only in-frame clones and is missing some. Here the sample spans about 150,000 clones, 84% being singletons. The sample consisted of peripheral blood. The receptors stem from a man between 65 and 85 years old with active or convalescent COVID-19. Each CDR3 is given with its conserved first and last residue. The D gene is left open where the match is weak. A row's size may be missing; if present it is once, few, many or a size class.

>TRBV19|TRBJ1-5|14|-|TRBD1
CASSIRGLSQPQHF
TGTGCCAGTAGTATCAGGGGGCTTAGTCAGCCCCAGCATTTT
>TRBV19|TRBJ1-2|13|-|-
CASSFQGSYGYTF
TGTGCCAGTAGTTTCCAGGGCAGCTATGGCTACACCTTC
>TRBV5-4|TRBJ2-1|11|once|-
CASSWSSEQFF
TGTGCCAGCAGCTGGTCTAGCGAGCAGTTCTTC
>TRBV6-6|TRBJ1-1|13|few|-
CASSSPGVAEAFF
TGTGCCAGCAGTTCTCCAGGGGTCGCTGAAGCTTTCTTT
>TRBV5-1|TRBJ1-3|15|-|TRBD1
CASSSDRAAGNTIYF
TGCGCCAGCAGCTCAGACAGGGCTGCGGGAAACACCATATATTTT
>TRBV28|TRBJ2-5|16|-|TRBD1
CASSTHHRGRGETQYF
TGTGCCAGCAGTACCCATCACAGGGGGCGCGGGGAGACCCAGTACTTC
>TRBV5-4|TRBJ1-1|17|few|-
CASSLERPVLVNTEAFF
TGTGCCAGCAGCTTGGAGAGACCAGTTCTAGTGAACACTGAAGCTTTCTTT
>TRBV19|TRBJ2-6|18|-|-
CASSLGLAFSSGANVLTF
TGTGCCAGTAGTCTTGGCCTAGCGTTTAGCTCTGGGGCCAACGTCCTGACTTTC
>TRBV10-3|TRBJ1-2|13|-|-
CAISESQLRGYTF
TGTGCCATCAGTGAGTCGCAACTTCGGGGCTACACCTTC
>TRBV19|TRBJ1-5|14|-|-
CASSRDYSNQPQHF
TGTGCCAGTAGCCGGGACTATAGCAATCAGCCCCAGCATTTT
>TRBV5-1|TRBJ2-2|14|-|TRBD1
CASSWGQGTGELFF
TGCGCCAGCAGCTGGGGACAGGGTACCGGGGAGCTGTTTTTT
>TRBV28|TRBJ1-4|16|-|TRBD1
CASRQQGIATNEKLFF
TGTGCCAGCAGGCAACAGGGGATTGCAACTAATGAAAAACTGTTTTTT
>TRBV18|TRBJ1-2|13|-|-
CASSPGGSYGYTF
TGTGCCAGCTCACCCGGGGGAAGCTATGGCTACACCTTC
>TRBV27|TRBJ1-3|14|-|TRBD1
CASGGTASGNTIYF
TGTGCCAGCGGTGGGACAGCCTCTGGAAACACCATATATTTT
>TRBV11-2|TRBJ2-2|14|-|TRBD1
CASSGTGLTGELFF
TGTGCCAGCAGCGGGACAGGGCTAACCGGGGAGCTGTTTTTT
>TRBV5-1|TRBJ1-5|15|few|TRBD1
CASREGALSNQPQHF
TGCGCCAGCAGGGAGGGGGCTTTGAGCAATCAGCCCCAGCATTTT
>TRBV15|TRBJ2-6|20|-|TRBD1
CATSRPGTGGAAWGANVLTF
TGTGCCACCAGCAGACCCGGGACAGGGGGCGCGGCGTGGGGGGCCAACGTCCTGACTTTC
>TRBV12-3/TRBV12-4|TRBJ1-1|13|-|-
CANSDSQNTEAFF
TGTGCCAACTCGGACAGCCAGAACACTGAAGCTTTCTTT
>TRBV25-1|TRBJ2-5|18|few|TRBD2
CASSEAALSAREGETQYF
TGTGCCAGCAGTGAAGCTGCATTATCGGCCAGGGAGGGGGAGACCCAGTACTTC
>TRBV30|TRBJ1-5|15|-|TRBD1
CAWRAGGLGNQPQHF
TGTGCCTGGAGGGCAGGGGGCCTTGGCAATCAGCCCCAGCATTTT
>TRBV28|TRBJ2-7|17|-|-
CASTPSPGRGPPREQYF
TGTGCCAGCACCCCTTCGCCGGGCAGGGGCCCCCCCCGCGAGCAGTACTTC
>TRBV5-1|TRBJ2-1|15|once|TRBD2
CASRLVTSGHNEQFF
TGCGCCAGCAGATTGGTTACTAGCGGTCACAATGAGCAGTTCTTC
>TRBV2|TRBJ2-3|16|-|-
CASSSPGGSSADTQYF
TGTGCCAGCAGTTCCCCTGGGGGGTCGAGCGCAGATACGCAGTATTTT
>TRBV5-5|TRBJ1-5|16|-|-
CASSLDPGNSNQPQHF
TGTGCCAGCAGCTTGGATCCGGGGAATAGCAATCAGCCCCAGCATTTT
>TRBV7-2|TRBJ1-4|15|-|-
CASSRNSPRNEKLFF
TGTGCCAGCAGTCGGAACAGCCCCCGTAATGAAAAACTGTTTTTT
>TRBV30|TRBJ1-1|13|-|-
CAWSVTLGTEAFF
TGTGCCTGGAGTGTAACTCTCGGGACTGAAGCTTTCTTT
>TRBV30|TRBJ2-5|15|-|TRBD1
CAWSEGDRDLTTQYF
TGTGCCTGGAGTGAGGGGGACAGGGACTTGACGACCCAGTACTTC
>TRBV11-2|TRBJ1-4|12|few|-
CASSHGRGKLFF
TGTGCCAGCAGCCACGGACGGGGAAAACTGTTTTTT
>TRBV19|TRBJ2-7|14|-|-
CASSPGDPIYEQYF
TGTGCCAGTAGCCCGGGGGACCCAATATACGAGCAGTACTTC
>TRBV5-1|TRBJ1-3|14|-|-
CASREQGSGNTIYF
TGCGCCAGCAGAGAACAGGGCTCTGGAAACACCATATATTTT
>TRBV12-3/TRBV12-4|TRBJ1-4|12|-|-
CASSLGEEKLFF
TGTGCCAGCAGTTTAGGGGAGGAAAAACTGTTTTTT
>TRBV5-4|TRBJ2-1|15|-|TRBD2
CASSPRTSGYNEQFF
TGTGCCAGCTCCCCGAGGACTAGCGGATACAATGAGCAGTTCTTC
>TRBV6-5|TRBJ2-3|14|-|-
CASSYPSEGGTQYF
TGTGCCAGCAGTTACCCTAGCGAGGGAGGTACGCAGTATTTT
>TRBV18|TRBJ2-5|15|-|TRBD1
CASSPTGGRPETQYF
TGTGCCAGCTCACCGACAGGGGGCCGGCCAGAGACCCAGTACTTC
>TRBV30|TRBJ1-2|13|few|TRBD1
CAWGNRGPYGYTF
TGTGCCTGGGGGAACAGGGGGCCCTATGGCTACACCTTC
>TRBV10-3|TRBJ1-1|15|-|-
CAISEPGVANTEAFF
TGTGCCATCAGTGAGCCAGGGGTTGCGAACACTGAAGCTTTCTTT
>TRBV7-9|TRBJ2-1|15|-|TRBD2
CASTRSLAEDNEQFF
TGTGCCAGCACCCGGTCGCTAGCGGAAGACAATGAGCAGTTCTTC
>TRBV5-1|TRBJ1-1|12|-|-
CASSLERQQAFF
TGCGCCAGCAGCTTGGAAAGACAGCAAGCTTTCTTT
>TRBV5-3|TRBJ1-5|13|-|-
CARRSHRNQPQHF
TGTGCCAGAAGGTCACACCGCAATCAGCCCCAGCATTTT
>TRBV3-1/TRBV3-2|TRBJ2-2|17|-|-
CASSAPGTLRGGGELFF
TGTGCCAGCAGCGCCCCAGGGACTCTACGGGGTGGCGGGGAGCTGTTTTTT
>TRBV7-2|TRBJ1-1|15|-|-
CASSSHQVPGAEAFF
TGTGCCAGCAGCTCGCACCAGGTTCCCGGCGCTGAAGCTTTCTTT
>TRBV19|TRBJ2-5|15|-|-
CASSLTGTNQETQYF
TGTGCCAGTAGTTTGACCGGGACAAACCAAGAGACCCAGTACTTC
>TRBV11-1|TRBJ1-1|14|-|-
CASSFGRGSTEAFF
TGTGCCAGCAGCTTCGGACGTGGGAGCACTGAAGCTTTCTTT